The rows below give T cell receptor beta chains drawn from one sample of a study of neurological immune-mediated disorders. MiXCR was run by TCRdb on the 5' RACE reads, yielding one entry per CDR3 protein. The sample yields over 25,000 distinct CDR3 sequences, about 1.4% seen once. Input material: PBMCs. These receptors all come from a woman aged 25 to 39 with multiple sclerosis. Both conserved end residues are part of each CDR3. The D gene is left open where the match is weak. Clone size is given for some rows only: seen once, a few or many times, or a class if the clone is expanded.

abundance: many
j_gene: TRBJ1-1
v_gene: TRBV29-1
d_gene: NA
CDR3nt: TGCAGCTGCAAGATTACAGGGTTCGCTTTCTTT
CDR3aa: CSCKITGFAFF

abundance: many
j_gene: TRBJ2-1
v_gene: TRBV7-8
d_gene: TRBD1
CDR3nt: TGTGCCAGCAGTTTCGACAGGGGGCGACGGAATGAGCAGTTCTTC
CDR3aa: CASSFDRGRRNEQFF

abundance: many
j_gene: TRBJ1-4
v_gene: TRBV12-3/TRBV12-4
d_gene: NA
CDR3nt: TGTGCCAGCAGTTTAGTAGGGTATAATGAAAAACTGTTTTTT
CDR3aa: CASSLVGYNEKLFF

abundance: many
j_gene: TRBJ2-6
v_gene: TRBV5-1
d_gene: NA
CDR3nt: TGCGCCAGCAGCGTCGGTTCTGGGGCCAACGTCCTGACTTTC
CDR3aa: CASSVGSGANVLTF

abundance: many
j_gene: TRBJ2-7
v_gene: TRBV5-1
d_gene: NA
CDR3nt: TGCGCCAGCAGCCCGAGGGGGGAAGCCTACGAGCAGTACTTC
CDR3aa: CASSPRGEAYEQYF

abundance: many
j_gene: TRBJ2-3
v_gene: TRBV6-2/TRBV6-3
d_gene: TRBD2
CDR3nt: TGTGCCAGCAGTCCGCTGACTAGCGGGGGGGCTTTGCGCACAGATACGCAGTATTTT
CDR3aa: CASSPLTSGGALRTDTQYF

abundance: many
j_gene: TRBJ1-4
v_gene: TRBV20-1
d_gene: TRBD1
CDR3nt: TGCAGTGCTAGATCCCCACAGGGGGCGGCACGAGAAAAACTGTTTTTT
CDR3aa: CSARSPQGAAREKLFF

abundance: many
j_gene: TRBJ1-5
v_gene: TRBV7-9
d_gene: NA
CDR3nt: TGTGCCAGCAGCCGCAGTAATCAGCCCCAGCATTTT
CDR3aa: CASSRSNQPQHF

abundance: many
j_gene: TRBJ2-7
v_gene: TRBV5-1
d_gene: NA
CDR3nt: TGCGCCAGCTCAGGAGAAGCCTACGAGCAGTACTTC
CDR3aa: CASSGEAYEQYF

abundance: many
j_gene: TRBJ1-2
v_gene: TRBV7-2
d_gene: NA
CDR3nt: TGTGCCAGCCTACCGGGAGTGGGGGACTATGGCTACACCTTC
CDR3aa: CASLPGVGDYGYTF

abundance: many
j_gene: TRBJ2-7
v_gene: TRBV14
d_gene: NA
CDR3nt: TGTGCCAGCAGCCATGGTTACGAGCAGTACTTC
CDR3aa: CASSHGYEQYF

abundance: many
j_gene: TRBJ2-1
v_gene: TRBV7-9
d_gene: NA
CDR3nt: TGTGCCAGCAGCCGAACAGGTCCGGGCGAGCAGTTCTTC
CDR3aa: CASSRTGPGEQFF

abundance: many
j_gene: TRBJ1-4
v_gene: TRBV7-9
d_gene: NA
CDR3nt: TGTGCCAGCAGCTCCCAGGGAAGGGTCACTAATGAAAAACTGTTTTTT
CDR3aa: CASSSQGRVTNEKLFF

abundance: many
j_gene: TRBJ1-1
v_gene: TRBV12-3/TRBV12-4
d_gene: NA
CDR3nt: TGTGCCAGCAGTCCAGGCCACCTTGAAGCTTTCTTT
CDR3aa: CASSPGHLEAFF

abundance: many
j_gene: TRBJ1-1
v_gene: TRBV20-1
d_gene: TRBD1
CDR3nt: TGCAGTGCTAGCTCCTGGGGACAGGGAATGAACACTGAAGCTTTCTTT
CDR3aa: CSASSWGQGMNTEAFF

abundance: many
j_gene: TRBJ1-1
v_gene: TRBV7-6
d_gene: NA
CDR3nt: TGTGCCAGCAGGAATAGGGGGGAGAGTACTGAAGCTTTCTTT
CDR3aa: CASRNRGESTEAFF

abundance: many
j_gene: TRBJ2-3
v_gene: TRBV5-1
d_gene: NA
CDR3nt: TGCGCCAGCAGCATGGCAGATACGCAGTATTTT
CDR3aa: CASSMADTQYF

abundance: many
j_gene: TRBJ1-1
v_gene: TRBV14
d_gene: TRBD1
CDR3nt: TGTGCCAGCAGCCCGAACAGGGGCGGAAACACTGAAGCTTTCTTT
CDR3aa: CASSPNRGGNTEAFF

abundance: many
j_gene: TRBJ1-1
v_gene: TRBV5-1
d_gene: NA
CDR3nt: TGCGCCAGCAGCCTTGAATGGCCTGAAGCTTTCTTT
CDR3aa: CASSLEWPEAFF

abundance: many
j_gene: TRBJ1-5
v_gene: TRBV20-1
d_gene: TRBD1
CDR3nt: TGCAGTGCTAGATCTGGACAGGGAGTACAGCCCCAGCATTTT
CDR3aa: CSARSGQGVQPQHF

abundance: many
j_gene: TRBJ2-7
v_gene: TRBV4-3
d_gene: NA
CDR3nt: TGCGCCAGCAGCCAAGGACTTCATTACGAGCAGTACTTC
CDR3aa: CASSQGLHYEQYF

abundance: many
j_gene: TRBJ2-7
v_gene: TRBV6-4
d_gene: NA
CDR3nt: TGTGCCAGCATATGCAACGCCGCCTACGAGCAGTACTTC
CDR3aa: CASICNAAYEQYF

abundance: many
j_gene: TRBJ2-2
v_gene: TRBV5-4
d_gene: NA
CDR3nt: TGTGCCAGCAGCTTAGCAGCCGGGGAGCTGTTTTTT
CDR3aa: CASSLAAGELFF

abundance: many
j_gene: TRBJ2-7
v_gene: TRBV6-2/TRBV6-3
d_gene: TRBD1
CDR3nt: TGTGCCAGCAGTGCGCGGGACAGGGGAGGCTACGAGCAGTACTTC
CDR3aa: CASSARDRGGYEQYF

abundance: NA
j_gene: TRBJ2-5
v_gene: TRBV18
d_gene: TRBD2
CDR3nt: TGTGCCAGCTCACCACAGGGAGGGCAAGAGACCCAGTACTTC
CDR3aa: CASSPQGGQETQYF

abundance: many
j_gene: TRBJ2-2
v_gene: TRBV9
d_gene: NA
CDR3nt: TGTGCCAGCAGCGTACCCGCGGGGGCCAACACCGGGGAGCTGTTTTTT
CDR3aa: CASSVPAGANTGELFF

abundance: few
j_gene: TRBJ2-7
v_gene: TRBV18
d_gene: NA
CDR3nt: TGTGCCAGCTCCCCCGGCGTGACAGCCGCTTACGAGCAGTACTTC
CDR3aa: CASSPGVTAAYEQYF

abundance: many
j_gene: TRBJ1-2
v_gene: TRBV18
d_gene: TRBD1
CDR3nt: TGTGCCAGCTCAGGACAGGTTTCCGGCTACACCTTC
CDR3aa: CASSGQVSGYTF

abundance: many
j_gene: TRBJ1-2
v_gene: TRBV20-1
d_gene: TRBD1
CDR3nt: TGCAGTGCTAGAGGACAGGGGGCGAACACCTTC
CDR3aa: CSARGQGANTF

abundance: many
j_gene: TRBJ2-5
v_gene: TRBV7-2
d_gene: NA
CDR3nt: TGTGCCAGCAGCTTAGCTGGGCGTAGGGAGACCCAGTACTTC
CDR3aa: CASSLAGRRETQYF

abundance: many
j_gene: TRBJ1-1
v_gene: TRBV27
d_gene: NA
CDR3nt: TGTGCCAGCAGTTCTCCCGGCCCGGCCACGAACACTGAAGCTTTCTTT
CDR3aa: CASSSPGPATNTEAFF

abundance: many
j_gene: TRBJ1-1
v_gene: TRBV12-3/TRBV12-4
d_gene: NA
CDR3nt: TGTGCCAGCAGTTTTAACCGTGATACTGAAGCTTTCTTT
CDR3aa: CASSFNRDTEAFF

abundance: many
j_gene: TRBJ1-5
v_gene: TRBV20-1
d_gene: TRBD1
CDR3nt: TGCAGTGCTGGAGGGGACAGGAAAGATCAGCCCCAGCATTTT
CDR3aa: CSAGGDRKDQPQHF

abundance: many
j_gene: TRBJ2-7
v_gene: TRBV18
d_gene: NA
CDR3nt: TGTGCCAGCTCACCAGGGACATCCTCCTACGAGCAGTACTTC
CDR3aa: CASSPGTSSYEQYF

abundance: many
j_gene: TRBJ2-5
v_gene: TRBV7-7
d_gene: NA
CDR3nt: TGTGCCAGCAGCTTGGGGGCCAAGGGGGAGACCCAGTACTTC
CDR3aa: CASSLGAKGETQYF

abundance: many
j_gene: TRBJ1-4
v_gene: TRBV20-1
d_gene: NA
CDR3nt: TGCAGTGCTAGAGATGGCGGACAGTCTAATGAAAAACTGTTTTTT
CDR3aa: CSARDGGQSNEKLFF

abundance: many
j_gene: TRBJ1-1
v_gene: TRBV5-1
d_gene: NA
CDR3nt: TGCGCCAGCAGCTCTGGGCGATTTGAGACTGAAGCTTTCTTT
CDR3aa: CASSSGRFETEAFF

abundance: many
j_gene: TRBJ2-4
v_gene: TRBV3-1
d_gene: NA
CDR3nt: TGTGCCAGCAGCCACGGGGGAGAGGGCAAAAACATTCAGTACTTC
CDR3aa: CASSHGGEGKNIQYF

abundance: many
j_gene: TRBJ1-1
v_gene: TRBV3-1
d_gene: NA
CDR3nt: TGTGCCAGCAGCCAACAGCTGAACACTGAAGCTTTCTTT
CDR3aa: CASSQQLNTEAFF

abundance: many
j_gene: TRBJ1-6
v_gene: TRBV10-2
d_gene: NA
CDR3nt: TGCGCCAGCAGGCATCAAACGGATTCACCCCTCCACTTT
CDR3aa: CASRHQTDSPLHF

abundance: many
j_gene: TRBJ1-6
v_gene: TRBV5-1
d_gene: NA
CDR3nt: TGCGCCAGCAGCTTTTCTTCAGTAAAAAGCTCCTATAATTCACCCCTCCACTTT
CDR3aa: CASSFSSVKSSYNSPLHF

abundance: many
j_gene: TRBJ2-7
v_gene: TRBV20-1
d_gene: TRBD2
CDR3nt: TGCAGTGCTATCCGGGGTCTAGCGGGGGTACAGTACTTC
CDR3aa: CSAIRGLAGVQYF

abundance: many
j_gene: TRBJ2-7
v_gene: TRBV3-1
d_gene: TRBD1
CDR3nt: TGTGCCAGCAGCCATCCCGGGACAGGGCACTACGAGCAGTACTTC
CDR3aa: CASSHPGTGHYEQYF

abundance: many
j_gene: TRBJ2-5
v_gene: TRBV9
d_gene: TRBD2
CDR3nt: TGTGCCAGCAGCGTAGGGACTAGCGGCCAAGAGACCCAGTACTTC
CDR3aa: CASSVGTSGQETQYF

abundance: NA
j_gene: TRBJ2-1
v_gene: TRBV7-6
d_gene: NA
CDR3nt: TGTGCCAGCAGCTTTTCGGTGGAGAACAATGAGCAGTTCTTC
CDR3aa: CASSFSVENNEQFF

abundance: many
j_gene: TRBJ1-4
v_gene: TRBV6-2/TRBV6-3
d_gene: NA
CDR3nt: TGTGCCAGCAGGTCCGGGACGCCGGGGTCGGTAAGGCATGAAAAACTGTTTTTT
CDR3aa: CASRSGTPGSVRHEKLFF

abundance: many
j_gene: TRBJ2-2
v_gene: TRBV12-3/TRBV12-4
d_gene: TRBD1
CDR3nt: TGTGCCAGCAGTAAGGACAGGCGAATGTACGCCGGGGAGCTGTTTTTT
CDR3aa: CASSKDRRMYAGELFF

abundance: many
j_gene: TRBJ2-5
v_gene: TRBV6-2/TRBV6-3
d_gene: TRBD1
CDR3nt: TGTGCCAGCAGAGGGACAGTATACCAAGAGACCCAGTACTTC
CDR3aa: CASRGTVYQETQYF

abundance: many
j_gene: TRBJ2-7
v_gene: TRBV2
d_gene: NA
CDR3nt: TGTGCCAGCAGTGAACCCTTTTACGAGCAGTACTTC
CDR3aa: CASSEPFYEQYF

abundance: many
j_gene: TRBJ2-7
v_gene: TRBV20-1
d_gene: NA
CDR3nt: TGCAGTGCGTATATGGGCGACGAGCAGTACTTC
CDR3aa: CSAYMGDEQYF

abundance: many
j_gene: TRBJ2-1
v_gene: TRBV29-1
d_gene: NA
CDR3nt: TGCAGCGTTGCCCCCGGAGATGAGCAGTTCTTC
CDR3aa: CSVAPGDEQFF

abundance: many
j_gene: TRBJ1-1
v_gene: TRBV6-6
d_gene: NA
CDR3nt: TGTGCCAGCAGCCGCGACTCAGCAATGAACACTGAAGCTTTCTTT
CDR3aa: CASSRDSAMNTEAFF

abundance: many
j_gene: TRBJ1-2
v_gene: TRBV12-3/TRBV12-4
d_gene: NA
CDR3nt: TGTGCCAGCCTACCCCCTCAGGGGCGCTTCAGTGGCTATGGCTACACCTTC
CDR3aa: CASLPPQGRFSGYGYTF

abundance: many
j_gene: TRBJ1-3
v_gene: TRBV7-2
d_gene: NA
CDR3nt: TGTGCCAGCAGCCCATCGACAGGAGGAAACACCATATATTTT
CDR3aa: CASSPSTGGNTIYF

abundance: many
j_gene: TRBJ2-1
v_gene: TRBV5-1
d_gene: TRBD2
CDR3nt: TGCGCCAGCAGCGAGGGACTAGCGGGGAATGAGCAGTTCTTC
CDR3aa: CASSEGLAGNEQFF

abundance: many
j_gene: TRBJ1-2
v_gene: TRBV27
d_gene: NA
CDR3nt: TGTGCCAGCAGTCCTACGCCTAACTATGGCTACACCTTC
CDR3aa: CASSPTPNYGYTF

abundance: many
j_gene: TRBJ2-2
v_gene: TRBV5-5
d_gene: NA
CDR3nt: TGTGCCAGCAGCTTTCGCGGGGACGGGGCTGGTGCCGGGGAGCTGTTTTTT
CDR3aa: CASSFRGDGAGAGELFF